This TCR beta chain appears in the sequencing data of a study of Graves' ophthalmopathy and Graves' hyperthyroidism. The authors amplified TCR beta CDR3 regions, and they did so from RNA transcripts for repertoire sequencing. RT-PCR with HTBI primers came first, then second-round multiplex PCR. In TCRdb, the multiplex PCR reads were re-called with MiXCR into one record per CDR3 protein. The table has approximately 210,000 distinct CDR3 sequences, just under 30% seen once. This CDR3 comprises 12 residues. V was clipped by 7 bases and J by 5 bases, with 12 bases between them. This clonotype originated in a man aged 50 to 60 with Graves' ophthalmopathy. The rearrangement joins TRBV12-3 or TRBV12-4 to TRBJ2-7, with D unclear. The sample comprised peripheral blood. The CDR3 DNA reads TGTGCCAGCACTCAAGGGTCCCACGAGCAGTACTTC. Encoded protein: CASTQGSHEQYF.